The present TCR beta chain was sequenced within a study of shared clonotypes between healthy human individuals. Findings and caveats of the study: Represented diversity (both genetic and exposure-history) was limited by the small number of donors. Compared with clonotypes that all four donors shared, non-shared clonotypes had lower generation probabilities. When naive CD4 clonotypes were compared across a few donors, 4% to 6.5% were shared.

This clone was observed a handful of times. As yet, its antigen is unknown. Researchers partitioned CD4+ cells into CD45RA+ naive and CD45RA-negative memory subsets. The method was immunoSEQ multiplex PCR; TCRdb's version includes in-frame clones alone and lacks a portion of them. In the table there are roughly 2,300,000 clones, about 90% of which are singletons. Sample: naive CD4+ T cells from PBMCs. Subset noted: CD45RA+ positively selected. The TCR sequence derives from a man between 18 and 35 years old in good health. Some clones in this sample may be carry-over from other donors' samples.

CDR3 sequence reads: CAWSVGRGYNQPQHF. CDR3 nucleotide sequence: TGTGCCTGGAGTGTCGGCAGGGGGTACAATCAGCCCCAGCATTTT. V usage is TRBV30 and J usage is TRBJ1-5; 7 nucleotides line up with TRBD1. Germline V gives CDR1 GTSNPN, CDR2 SVGIG (reference sequence). V lost 0 bases to trimming and J lost 3 bases; unmatched junction nucleotides: 5. The CDR3 is made up of 15 amino acids.